These 6 T cell receptor beta chains share one sample of origin, sequenced in a study of sequential checkpoint blockade in melanoma. The assay was immunoSEQ multiplex PCR, and TCRdb's table has in-frame clones only and misses some. Of under 5,000 clones detected, 55% to 75% appear once; the ten largest clones hold about 68%. Indicated treatment: randomized to nivolumab then ipilimumab (arm A) or the reverse (arm B). The starting material was CD8+ T cells sorted from blood (inferred from file names), obtained from a patient given nivolumab and ipilimumab in sequence. Receptors originate from a human donor with melanoma.

This clone occurred once. The J gene is TRBJ2-3, the V gene TRBV28; 7 bases line up with TRBD2. CDR1 is MDHEN and CDR2 is SYDVKM in the germline V gene. V was pared by 7 bases and J by 2 bases, with 15 bases of the junction left unmatched. CDR3 length equals 17 residues. For the CDR3, the DNA is TGTGCCAGCACCACACTACAACTAGCGTCGGACACAGATACGCAGTATTTT. Its protein product is CASTTLQLASDTDTQYF. The full variable domain, rest sourced from reference TRBV28 and TRBJ2-3, is DVKVTQSSRYLVKRTGEKVFLECVQDMDHENMFWYRQDPGLGLRLIYFSYDVKMKEKGDIPEGYSVSREKKERFSLILESASTNQTSMYLCASTTLQLASDTDTQYFGPGTRLTVL.

This clone came up a few times. V is TRBV19 and J is TRBJ1-1, with D unclear. The CDR3 contains 13 residues. Looked up from germline, CDR1 is LNHDA and CDR2 is SQIVND (reference sequence). V was pared by 6 bases and J by 1 base, with 9 bases between. The CDR3 coding sequence is TGTGCCAGTAGAGCCACAGAGAACACTGAAGCTTTCTTT. This codes for CASRATENTEAFF. Combining the CDR3 with reference TRBV19 and TRBJ1-1 gives the whole variable domain DGGITQSPKYLFRKEGQNVTLSCEQNLNHDAMYWYRQDPGQGLRLIYYSQIVNDFQKGDIAEGYSVSREKKESFPLTVTSAQKNPTAFYLCASRATENTEAFFGQGTRLTVV.

Sample share makes this clone hyperexpanded (1% or more). The chain combines TRBV5-1 with TRBJ1-2; 8 bases fit TRBD1. With V trimmed by 0 bases and J by 8 bases, 3 bases remained unmatched. The CDR3 runs 13 residues. Germline V gene sequence: CDR1 SGHRS, CDR2 YFSETQ. The CDR3 reads CASSLAGGWGYTF. The CDR3 DNA reads as TGCGCCAGCAGCTTGGCAGGGGGCTGGGGCTACACCTTC.

In DNA form, the CDR3 reads TGCGCCAGCAGCCCAGCCGGGACTGCCTCACACGAGCAGTACTTC. Translated, it gives CASSPAGTASHEQYF. The chain employs TRBV4-3 and TRBJ2-7; possible D gene TRBD2, 6 bases. CDR1 is LGHNA and CDR2 is YSLEER in the germline V gene. V lost 4 bases and J lost 5, with 18 bases in between. The CDR3 consists of 15 residues.

The V gene is TRBV7-6, the J gene TRBJ2-7, with 12 bases matching TRBD1. This CDR3 region has 17 residues. Germline CDR1 SGHVS, CDR2 FNYEAQ. V was pared by 5 bases and J by 2 bases, with 10 bases of the junction left unmatched. The CDR3 DNA reads TGTGCCAGCAGCCCTGGGACAGGGGGCGGAGGGCCCTACGAGCAGTACTTC. This codes for CASSPGTGGGGPYEQYF.

There are a few counts of this clone. V and J are TRBV19 and TRBJ1-5; the D gene is possibly TRBD1 (5 bases). Trimming pared 5 bases from V and 3 bases from J, leaving 11 bases between. The CDR3 spans 14 residues. CDR1 and CDR2 (germline): LNHDA, SQIVND (reference sequence). In nucleotides, the CDR3 is TGTGCCAGTAGTCCCCCGACAGACAATCAGCCCCAGCATTTT. Its protein is CASSPPTDNQPQHF.